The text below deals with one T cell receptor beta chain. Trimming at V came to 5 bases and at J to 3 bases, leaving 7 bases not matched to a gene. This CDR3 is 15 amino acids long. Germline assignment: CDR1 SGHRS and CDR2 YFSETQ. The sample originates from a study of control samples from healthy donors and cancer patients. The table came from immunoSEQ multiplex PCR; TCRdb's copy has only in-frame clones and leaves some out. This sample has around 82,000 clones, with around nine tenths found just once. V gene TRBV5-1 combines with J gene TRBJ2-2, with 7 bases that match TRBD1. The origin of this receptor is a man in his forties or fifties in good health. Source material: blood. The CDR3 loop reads CASSLGQADTGELFF. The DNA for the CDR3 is TGCGCCAGCAGTTTAGGACAGGCTGACACCGGGGAGCTGTTTTTT.